This T cell receptor beta chain was identified in a study of post-analysis software for immune sequencing data (dated by TCRdb to about 2015). About the investigation overall: The recorded disease courses included relapsing-remitting, secondary progressive and progressive-relapsing multiple sclerosis, and some patients had no subtype annotation. The multiple sclerosis patient repertoires were compared with approximately 11 previously published healthy control repertoires from donors aged about 6 to 26 years. A subset of samples was prepared in parallel using single-end sample barcoding, then pooled and co-amplified after Illumina adapter ligation. The paper as a whole reports these results and caveats: Direct clustering with F measure showed strong co-clustering of samples prepared in the same batch, prompting a batch-effect correction. Patients showed significantly higher frequencies than controls for roughly 5 TRBV segments, among them TRBV5-6, TRBV5-1 and TRBV20-1. The control group was slightly older than the multiple sclerosis patient group. Multiple sclerosis patients had significantly lower normalized Chao1 diversity than controls, a result that suggests substantial peripheral T-cell clonal expansion.

To demonstrate the VDJtools post-analysis software, the study profiled TCR beta repertoires from the peripheral blood of around 13 young patients with multiple sclerosis. The multiple sclerosis patients were children and adolescents ranging in age from roughly 6 to 16 years. The library was made by PCR. Data came from an Illumina HiSeq 2500. To reduce PCR and sequencing biases, unique molecular identifiers were built into the TCR beta cDNA libraries. Per 1 to 10 million input T cells, roughly 500,000 cDNA molecules were obtained, such that each molecule approximated one T cell. Patient libraries were prepared and sequenced with the same protocol used for the earlier healthy control dataset. Samples belonging to the same batch were prepared together, multiplexed and sequenced on a shared HiSeq lane. Concerning the study's data processing: Raw barcoded reads were processed with MIGEC, discarding single-read molecular identifier groups before consensus assembly and CDR3 extraction. Clonotype tables were post-analysed with VDJtools, normalizing diversity by down-sampling all datasets to the smallest sample size. To correct batch-related cross-sample contamination, repertoire overlap clustering matched CDR3 amino acid sequences but not nucleotide sequences. The raw public reads went through TCRdb reprocessing: fastp at Q25, MiXCR clone calling, in-frame beta chains kept. Rows matching on CDR3 protein sequence are summarized as one entry with the most common DNA and genes. TCRdb's processing, not the study's, gives the V and J calls here. This sample comprises over 700,000 distinct CDR3 sequences, approximately 30% of them detected only once. Of the sample, roughly 0.57% falls within the top ten clones.

As to this clonotype: Its antigen specificity is not known. Base qualities are not provided; no much larger clone lies one nucleotide away.

V is pared back by 6 bases and J by 3 bases, with 14 bases lying between the germline termini. The germline V gene yields MNHEY for CDR1 and SVGAGI for CDR2. The CDR3 measures 14 amino acids from cysteine to phenylalanine. Left in the record is the CDR3 DNA by itself, 42 bases read in frame from the first base. The chain uses TRBV6-5 and TRBJ1-1; the D gene assignment is ambiguous. The sample was blood. The TCR originated in a girl aged 5-17 years with multiple sclerosis. The DNA is as follows: TGTGCCAGCAGCGACCGACACCGTTACACTGAAGCTTTCTTT. It is translated as CASSDRHRYTEAFF.